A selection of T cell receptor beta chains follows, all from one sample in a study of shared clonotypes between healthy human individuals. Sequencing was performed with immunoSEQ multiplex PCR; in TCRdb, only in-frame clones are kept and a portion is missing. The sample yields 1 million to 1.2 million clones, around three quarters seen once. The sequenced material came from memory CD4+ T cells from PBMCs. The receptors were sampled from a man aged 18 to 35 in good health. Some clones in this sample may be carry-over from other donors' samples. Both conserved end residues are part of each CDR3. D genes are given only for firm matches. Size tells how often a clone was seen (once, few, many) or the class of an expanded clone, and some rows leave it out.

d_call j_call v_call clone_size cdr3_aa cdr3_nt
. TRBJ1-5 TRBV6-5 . CASSPWGSNQPQHF TGTGCCAGCTCCCCGTGGGGTAGCAATCAGCCCCAGCATTTT
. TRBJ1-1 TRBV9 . CASSVMAITEAFF TGTGCCAGCAGCGTGATGGCAATCACTGAAGCTTTCTTT
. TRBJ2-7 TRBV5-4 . CASSLGYRSYEQYF TGTGCCAGCAGCTTGGGGTACCGGTCCTACGAGCAGTACTTC
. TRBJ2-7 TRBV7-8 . CASSSTPGAYEQYF TGTGCCAGCAGCTCCACTCCGGGGGCATACGAGCAGTACTTC
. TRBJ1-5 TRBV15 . CATSPGYNQPQHF TGTGCCACCAGCCCCGGGTACAATCAGCCCCAGCATTTT
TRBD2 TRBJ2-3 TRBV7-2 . CASSALAGGRDTQYF TGTGCCAGCAGCGCCCTAGCGGGAGGGCGAGATACGCAGTATTTT
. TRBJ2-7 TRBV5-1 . CASSLDPGVYEQYF TGCGCCAGCAGCTTGGATCCGGGGGTTTACGAGCAGTACTTC
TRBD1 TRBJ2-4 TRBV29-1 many CSVPSGTAENIQYF TGCAGCGTGCCGTCCGGGACAGCAGAAAACATTCAGTACTTC
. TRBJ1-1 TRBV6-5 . CASSPQGNSKAFF TGTGCCAGCAGTCCACAGGGAAATAGTAAAGCTTTCTTT
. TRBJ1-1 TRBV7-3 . CASSRYVRNTEAFF TGTGCCAGCAGCCGTTACGTCCGTAACACTGAAGCTTTCTTT
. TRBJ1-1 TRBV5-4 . CASSSVGFLTVFF TGTGCCAGCAGCTCCGTGGGGTTCTTAACAGTCTTCTTT
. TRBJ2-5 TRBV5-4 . CASSLDLPRAGETQYF TGTGCCAGCAGCTTGGACCTCCCAAGGGCGGGGGAGACCCAGTACTTC
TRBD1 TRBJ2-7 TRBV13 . CASSDTRGQASRYEQYF TGTGCCAGCAGCGACACGAGAGGACAGGCCTCAAGATACGAGCAGTACTTC
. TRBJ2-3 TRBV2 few CASSDDTDTQYF TGTGCCAGCAGCGACGACACAGATACGCAGTATTTT
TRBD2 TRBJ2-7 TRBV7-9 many CASSSGTSAYEQYF TGTGCCAGCAGCTCCGGGACTAGCGCCTACGAGCAGTACTTC
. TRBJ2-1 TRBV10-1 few CASKCAYNEQFF TGCGCCAGTAAATGTGCCTACAATGAGCAGTTCTTC
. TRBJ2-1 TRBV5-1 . CASSLVAGNNEQFF TGCGCCAGCAGCTTGGTAGCCGGGAACAATGAGCAGTTCTTC
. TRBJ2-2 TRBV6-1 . CASSEAFGSANTGELFF TGTGCCAGCAGTGAGGCCTTTGGGAGCGCGAACACCGGGGAGCTGTTTTTT
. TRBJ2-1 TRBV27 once CASSFGGIVVNEQFF TGTGCCAGCAGTTTTGGCGGGATAGTAGTCAATGAGCAGTTCTTC
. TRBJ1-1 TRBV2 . CASRRILNTEAFF TGTGCCAGCAGGAGGATCTTGAACACTGAAGCTTTCTTT
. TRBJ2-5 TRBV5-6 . CASSLRVAETQYF TGTGCCAGCAGCTTGCGGGTCGCAGAGACCCAGTACTTC
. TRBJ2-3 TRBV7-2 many CASSFDFARFTDTQYF TGTGCCAGCAGCTTCGACTTCGCTCGGTTCACAGATACGCAGTATTTT
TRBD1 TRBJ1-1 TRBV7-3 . CASSSGTGYTEAFF TGTGCCAGCAGCTCCGGGACAGGATACACTGAAGCTTTCTTT
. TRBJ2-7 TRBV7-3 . CASSPTGTSTAQYF TGTGCCAGCAGCCCTACCGGGACAAGTACCGCGCAGTACTTC
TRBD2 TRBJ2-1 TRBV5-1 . CASSLVVAGVYNEQFF TGCGCCAGCAGCTTGGTAGTAGCGGGGGTGTACAATGAGCAGTTCTTC
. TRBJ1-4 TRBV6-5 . CASSSSARNEKLFF TGTGCCAGCAGTTCGAGCGCGCGTAATGAAAAACTGTTTTTT
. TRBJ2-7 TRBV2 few CASSYRDEQYF TGTGCCAGCAGTTACAGAGACGAGCAGTACTTC
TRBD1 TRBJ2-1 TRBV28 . CASSRPGTGGNEQFF TGTGCCAGCAGCCGTCCCGGGACAGGGGGCAATGAGCAGTTCTTC
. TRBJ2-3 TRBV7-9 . CASSLGGGETDTQYF TGTGCCAGCAGCTTAGGAGGGGGTGAGACAGATACGCAGTATTTT
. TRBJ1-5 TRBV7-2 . CASSTDAWADDGNQPQHF TGTGCCAGCAGCACCGACGCTTGGGCTGATGACGGCAATCAGCCCCAGCATTTT
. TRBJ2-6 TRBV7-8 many CASSLGVGLGASGANVLTF TGTGCCAGCAGCTTAGGGGTGGGACTGGGGGCCTCTGGGGCCAACGTCCTGACTTTC
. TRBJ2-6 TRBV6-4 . CASRVSGANVLTF TGTGCCAGCCGGGTCTCTGGGGCCAACGTCCTGACTTTC
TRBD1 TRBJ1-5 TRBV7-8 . CASSPTGQTSNQPQHF TGTGCCAGCAGTCCAACGGGACAGACTAGCAATCAGCCCCAGCATTTT
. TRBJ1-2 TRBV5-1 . CASSLSGPGGYTF TGCGCCAGCAGCTTGTCTGGGCCCGGGGGCTACACCTTC
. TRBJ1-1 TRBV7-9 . CASSGGFGGVAEAFF TGTGCCAGCAGCGGAGGGTTCGGGGGGGTCGCTGAAGCTTTCTTT
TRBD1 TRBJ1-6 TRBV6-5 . CASSPQQGANSPLHF TGTGCCAGCAGTCCACAACAGGGGGCGAATTCACCCCTCCACTTT
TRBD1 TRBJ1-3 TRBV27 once CASSPPAGGFGNTIYF TGTGCCAGCAGTCCCCCAGCAGGGGGCTTCGGAAACACCATATATTTT
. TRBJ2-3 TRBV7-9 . CASSQGDSRDTQYF TGTGCCAGCAGCCAAGGTGATTCGAGAGATACGCAGTATTTT
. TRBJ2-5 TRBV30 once CAWRGLRQYF TGTGCCTGGAGGGGGCTGAGGCAGTACTTC
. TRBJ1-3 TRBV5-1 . CASTAEGGNTIYF TGCGCCAGCACCGCCGAGGGTGGAAACACCATATATTTT
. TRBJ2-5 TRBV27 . CASSSFAGGRGTQYF TGTGCCAGTAGCTCTTTTGCTGGGGGGCGGGGGACCCAGTACTTC
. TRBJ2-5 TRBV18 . CASSPPGLETQYF TGTGCCAGCTCACCACCAGGCCTAGAGACCCAGTACTTC
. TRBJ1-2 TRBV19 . CASSTTRYYGYTF TGTGCCAGTAGTACGACCAGATACTATGGCTACACCTTC
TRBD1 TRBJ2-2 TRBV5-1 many CASSLLRQGTAGELFF TGCGCCAGCAGCTTGCTTCGACAGGGGACGGCCGGGGAGCTGTTTTTT